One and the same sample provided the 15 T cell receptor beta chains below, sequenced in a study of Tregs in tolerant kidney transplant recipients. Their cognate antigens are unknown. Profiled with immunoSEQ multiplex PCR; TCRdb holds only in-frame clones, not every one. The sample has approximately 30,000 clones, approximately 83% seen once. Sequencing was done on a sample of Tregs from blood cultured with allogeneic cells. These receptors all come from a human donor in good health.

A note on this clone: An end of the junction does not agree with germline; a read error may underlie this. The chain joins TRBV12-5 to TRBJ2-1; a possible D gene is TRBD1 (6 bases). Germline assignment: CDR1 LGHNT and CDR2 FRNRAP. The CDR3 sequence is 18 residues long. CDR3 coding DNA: TGTGCTAGTGGCTTGGGGGCTTTAGGGCAGTCTTCCTACAATGAGCAGTTCTTC. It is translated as CASGLGALGQSSYNEQFF.

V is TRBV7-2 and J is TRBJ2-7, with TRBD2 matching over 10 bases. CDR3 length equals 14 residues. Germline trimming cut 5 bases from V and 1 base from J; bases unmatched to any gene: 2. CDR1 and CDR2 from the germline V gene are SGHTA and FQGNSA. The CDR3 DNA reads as TGTGCCAGCAGCGAACTAGCGGGGTCCTACGAGCAGTACTTC. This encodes CASSELAGSYEQYF.

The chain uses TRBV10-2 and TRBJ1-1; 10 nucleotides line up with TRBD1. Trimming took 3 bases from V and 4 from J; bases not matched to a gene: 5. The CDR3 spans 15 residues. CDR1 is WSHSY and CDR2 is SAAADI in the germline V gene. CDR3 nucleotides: TGCGCCAGCAGTGACACGAGACAGGGGGCCACTGAAGCTTTCTTT. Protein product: CASSDTRQGATEAFF.

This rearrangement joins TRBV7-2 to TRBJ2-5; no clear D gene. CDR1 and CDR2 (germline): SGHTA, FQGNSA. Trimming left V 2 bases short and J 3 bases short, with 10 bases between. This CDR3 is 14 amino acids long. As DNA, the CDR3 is TGTGCCAGCAGCTTACCCCCGGCTAAAGAGACCCAGTACTTC. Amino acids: CASSLPPAKETQYF.

The CDR3 here is CASSYSTSGASHTQYF. CDR3 nucleotide sequence: TGTGCCAGCAGTTACTCGACTAGCGGGGCCTCCCATACGCAGTATTTT. The chain combines TRBV6-6 with TRBJ2-3, with 11 nucleotides matching TRBD2. The CDR3 runs to 16 residues. Germline V lookup: CDR1 MNHNY, CDR2 SVGAGI (reference sequence). V dropped 0 bases and J dropped 7; count of bases not matched to a gene: 6.

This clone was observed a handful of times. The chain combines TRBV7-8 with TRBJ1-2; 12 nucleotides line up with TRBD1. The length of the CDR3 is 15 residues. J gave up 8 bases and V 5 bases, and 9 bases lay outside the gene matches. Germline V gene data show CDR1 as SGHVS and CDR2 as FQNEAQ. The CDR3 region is CASSIRDRGRGGYTF. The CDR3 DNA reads TGTGCCAGCAGCATCCGGGACAGGGGGCGGGGAGGCTACACCTTC.

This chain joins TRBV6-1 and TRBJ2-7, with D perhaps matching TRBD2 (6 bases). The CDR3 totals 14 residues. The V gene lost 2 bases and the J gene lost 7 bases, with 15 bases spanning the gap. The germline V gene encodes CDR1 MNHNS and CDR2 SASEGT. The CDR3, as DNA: TGTGCCAGCAGTGAATACGGAGGGATAGATGAGCAGTACTTC. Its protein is CASSEYGGIDEQYF.

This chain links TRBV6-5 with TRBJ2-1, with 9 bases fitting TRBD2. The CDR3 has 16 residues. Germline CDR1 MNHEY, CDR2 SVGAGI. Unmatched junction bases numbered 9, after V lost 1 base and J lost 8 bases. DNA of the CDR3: TGTGCCAGCAGTTACTTTACAGCGGGAGGAGTACATGAGCAGTTCTTC. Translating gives CASSYFTAGGVHEQFF.

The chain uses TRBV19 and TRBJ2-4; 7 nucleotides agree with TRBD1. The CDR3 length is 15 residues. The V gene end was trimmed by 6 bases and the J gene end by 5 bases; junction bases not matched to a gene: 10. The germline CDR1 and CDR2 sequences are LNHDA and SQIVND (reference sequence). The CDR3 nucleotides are TGTGCCAGTAGCATTTCCGGGACAGAAGAAAACATTCAGTACTTC. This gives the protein CASSISGTEENIQYF.

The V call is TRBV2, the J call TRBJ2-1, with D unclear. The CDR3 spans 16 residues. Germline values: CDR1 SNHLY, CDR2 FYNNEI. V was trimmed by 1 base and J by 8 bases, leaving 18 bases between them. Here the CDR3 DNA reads TGTGCCAGCAGTGAAGGACCGAAAACCTTACGTCATGAGCAGTTCTTC. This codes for CASSEGPKTLRHEQFF.

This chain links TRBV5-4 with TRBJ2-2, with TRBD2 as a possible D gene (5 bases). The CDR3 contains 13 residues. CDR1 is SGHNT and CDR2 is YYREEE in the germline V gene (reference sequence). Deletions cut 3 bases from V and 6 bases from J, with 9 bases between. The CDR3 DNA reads TGTGCCAGCAGCTCGGTCGGGGCCGGGGAGCTGTTTTTT. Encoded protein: CASSSVGAGELFF.

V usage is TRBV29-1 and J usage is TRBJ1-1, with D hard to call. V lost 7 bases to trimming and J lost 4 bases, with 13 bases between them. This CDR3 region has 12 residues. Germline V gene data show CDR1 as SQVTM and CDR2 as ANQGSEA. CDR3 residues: CSAAEGGTEAFF. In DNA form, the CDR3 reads TGCAGCGCCGCGGAGGGTGGCACTGAAGCTTTCTTT.

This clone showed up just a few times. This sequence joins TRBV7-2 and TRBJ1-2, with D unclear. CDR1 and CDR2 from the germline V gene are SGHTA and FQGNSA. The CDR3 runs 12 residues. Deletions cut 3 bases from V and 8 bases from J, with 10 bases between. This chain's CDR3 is CASSFRVGGYTF. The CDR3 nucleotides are TGTGCCAGCAGCTTTAGAGTGGGGGGCTACACCTTC. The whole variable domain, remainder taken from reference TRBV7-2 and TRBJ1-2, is GAGVSQSPSNKVTEKGKDVELRCDPISGHTALYWYRQSLGQGLEFLIYFQGNSAPDKSGLPSDRFSAERTGGSVSTLTIQRTQQEDSAVYLCASSFRVGGYTFGSGTRLTVV.

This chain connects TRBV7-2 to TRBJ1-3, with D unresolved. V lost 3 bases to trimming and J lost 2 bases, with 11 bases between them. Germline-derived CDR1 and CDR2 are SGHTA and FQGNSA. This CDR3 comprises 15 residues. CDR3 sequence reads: CASSLLGPTGNTIYF. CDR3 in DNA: TGTGCCAGCAGCTTGTTAGGGCCCACTGGAAACACCATATATTTT. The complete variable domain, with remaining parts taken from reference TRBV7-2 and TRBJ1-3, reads GAGVSQSPSNKVTEKGKDVELRCDPISGHTALYWYRQSLGQGLEFLIYFQGNSAPDKSGLPSDRFSAERTGGSVSTLTIQRTQQEDSAVYLCASSLLGPTGNTIYFGEGSWLTVV.

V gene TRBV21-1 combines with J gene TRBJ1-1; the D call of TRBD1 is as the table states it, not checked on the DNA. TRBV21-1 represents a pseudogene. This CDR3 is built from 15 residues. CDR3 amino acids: CASSKAQGVNTEAFF. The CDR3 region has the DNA TGTGCCAGCAGCAAAGCGCAGGGGGTGAACACTGAAGCTTTCTTT.